This T cell receptor (beta chain) was identified during a study of T-cell memory formation after mild COVID-19 (TCRdb year 2021). For the wider study: Most TCR sequence clusters were specific to one of the two donors. In two donors, T-cell clones that expanded and contracted after mild COVID-19 were followed by sequencing TCRalpha and TCRbeta repertoires longitudinally. Two young, previously healthy adult volunteers, one female and one male, were included in the cohort. General study outcomes and caveats: Some responding clones were detected in pre-infection memory, which suggested that pre-existing cross-reactive memory T cells had joined the SARS-CoV-2 response. Balanced CD4/CD8 phenotypes were observed for clones contracting from day 15 to 85, whereas a bias towards CD4+ was observed for a second wave of clones expanding from day 15 to 37. The study included only two mild cases, and larger cohorts that include severe cases with pre-infection samples were judged to be necessary. SARS-CoV-2 specificity of the second-wave clones peaking on day 37 was not confirmed. Contracting CD4+ clones turned up mainly in the CM and EM memory subsets, whereas EMRA was where CD8+ clones were enriched.

Points on this clonotype: Its antigen has not been determined. No much larger clone exists at a distance of one base, and base qualities are not known.

Ficoll-Paque density gradient centrifugation was used to isolate PBMCs. TCRdb shows the sequencer as Illumina NovaSeq 6000. Using 5'RACE with constant-segment primers, TCRalpha and TCRbeta cDNA libraries were constructed, with sample barcodes and unique molecular identifiers added in the process. Trizol reagent was used to extract RNA from every sample. Amplification of the libraries took two PCR steps, and the second step added a second sample barcode plus Illumina TruSeq adapters. Sequencing of libraries was performed on an Illumina NovaSeq with 2 x 150 bp paired-end reads. Per the source publication's procedure: Demultiplexing of reads and collapsing into UMI-guided consensus sequences were performed with migec v1.2.7. Using mixcr v2.1.11, UMI consensuses were aligned to TRA and TRB V and J templates and then assembled into clonotypes. Expanded or contracted clonotypes were those called significant by both edgeR and NoisET, with noise models trained on biological replicates. For edgeR calls, the thresholds were a false discovery rate-adjusted p below 0.01 and a log2 fold-change of 1. As an exploratory analysis of dynamics, max-normalized trajectories of the 1000 most abundant clonotypes were examined by PCA with hierarchical clustering. Separately sequenced CD4+ and CD8+ repertoires were used to assign a CD4 or CD8 phenotype to each responding clone. TCRdb reprocessing: public reads trimmed at Q25 with fastp, clones called with MiXCR, in-frame beta chains kept. Duplicate CDR3 protein sequences are folded into a single record with the most common DNA and genes. The V and J calls, along with clone size, are taken from TCRdb and not from the paper's own processing. This sample gives 89,000 or so distinct CDR3 sequences in total; 9.5% to 15% of them show up just once. Roughly 40% of the sample rests with the top ten.

Sequencing was performed on PBMCs or a T cell subset sorted from them (not recorded which). This TCR was sampled from a man between 18 and 35 years old who had mild COVID-19 (a few samples of this study predate the infection). The sample titles of this study are shuffled in the database, so cell type and time point are left out; the donor was told from shared clones.

In nucleotides, the sequence is TGCGCCAGCAGCCCCGACTACTACAATGAGCAGTTCTTC. Its protein product is CASSPDYYNEQFF. The chain couples TRBV4-1 to TRBJ2-1, and TRBD2 may be the D gene, going by 5 matching bases. V was cut back by 4 bases and J by 3 bases, leaving a gap of 7 bases between them. The germline V gene supplies CDR1 MGHRA and CDR2 YSYEKL. Inclusive of the bounding cysteine and phenylalanine, the CDR3 is 13 residues long. Left in the record is the CDR3 DNA by itself, 39 bases read in frame from the first base.